A single sample gave rise to the 21 T cell receptor beta chains below, sequenced in a study of T-cell reconstitution after alpha-beta-depleted transplantation in children. Molecular barcoding with unique molecular identifiers was used for the TCRbeta library. TCRdb re-analysed the PCR reads in MiXCR, keeping a single row per CDR3 protein. The sample shows some 640,000 distinct CDR3 sequences, roughly 17% of them seen only once. The sequencing here drew on PBMCs from the stem cell graft donor, taken from the stem cell graft. These receptors all stem from a human donor who donated a stem cell graft to a child with acute myeloid leukemia.

This clonotype was recorded a few times. The chain combines TRBV7-9 with TRBJ1-2; D is uncertain. This CDR3 spans 12 amino acids. V was cut by 3 bases and J by 7 bases, with 9 bases left in between. Germline CDR1 and CDR2: SEHNR and FQNEAQ (reference sequence). The DNA for the CDR3 is TGTGCCAGCAGCTTGCGACGAAGTGGCTACACCTTC. The encoded protein is CASSLRRSGYTF.

This clonotype was recorded many times. J is TRBJ1-1 and V is TRBV29-1; D unresolved. Germline V CDR1 and CDR2: SQVTM, ANQGSEA. V dropped 7 bases and J dropped 0 bases, with 15 bases sitting between them. CDR3 size: 14 residues. The DNA for the CDR3 is TGCAGCGCCCTCCGGAGCGACATGAACACTGAAGCTTTCTTT. It encodes CSALRSDMNTEAFF.

The chain employs TRBV20-1 and TRBJ2-5; D is uncertain. Germline values: CDR1 DFQATT, CDR2 SNEGSKA (reference sequence). The CDR3 has 14 amino acids. V gave up 6 bases and J gave up 7 bases, with 21 bases separating them. The CDR3 loop is CSAPEASRKGTQYF. CDR3 DNA: TGCAGTGCCCCCGAGGCGTCTAGGAAGGGGACCCAGTACTTC.

At least ten counts were recorded for this clonotype. The V and J genes are TRBV30 and TRBJ2-3; D gene ambiguous. Between the trimmed V and J ends, which lost 1 base and 2 bases, there was a span of 7 bases. Germline CDR1 reads GTSNPN; CDR2 reads SVGIG (reference sequence). The CDR3 runs 13 residues. CDR3 sequence reads: CAWSDVYTDTQYF. Written as DNA, the CDR3 is TGTGCCTGGAGTGACGTCTACACAGATACGCAGTATTTT. Variable domain in full (rest from reference TRBV30 and TRBJ2-3): SQTIHQWPATLVQPVGSPLSLECTVEGTSNPNLYWYRQAAGRGLQLLFYSVGIGQISSEVPQNLSASRPQDRQFILSSKKLLLSDSGFYLCAWSDVYTDTQYFGPGTRLTVL.

This clonotype has more than one count but fewer than ten. The chain employs TRBV3-1 and TRBJ1-2; unclear D gene. CDR3 length equals 13 residues. Trimming cost V 4 bases and J 1 base, with 7 bases left between them. Germline V gives CDR1 LGHDT, CDR2 YNNKEL (reference sequence). CDR3 sequence (DNA): TGTGCCAGCAGCCTCCGGATTAACTATGGCTACACCTTC. Translating it yields CASSLRINYGYTF.

This clonotype was counted only a few times. CDR3: CASSPAPGQGRWDTQYF. In nucleotides, the CDR3 is TGTGCCAGCAGCCCCGCCCCAGGACAGGGTCGATGGGATACGCAGTATTTT. The chain has TRBV5-6 and TRBJ2-3, with 8 bases identical to TRBD1. Germline V lookup: CDR1 SGHDT, CDR2 YYEEEE. Trimming at V came to 4 bases and at J to 6 bases, leaving 16 bases not matched to a gene. The CDR3 is 17 amino acids.

This clonotype was counted many times. The chain employs TRBV5-5 and TRBJ1-1; no firm D call. V shed 1 base and J shed 8 bases, with 12 bases lying between them. CDR3 length: 13 residues. Germline V gene data show CDR1 as SGHKS and CDR2 as YYEKEE (reference sequence). CDR3 region: CASSLHWAPEAFF. The CDR3 DNA sequence: TGTGCCAGCAGCTTGCATTGGGCCCCGGAAGCTTTCTTT.

This clonotype was recorded many times. This chain links TRBV20-1 with TRBJ1-5; perhaps TRBD1 as D (6 bases). The germline V and J ends were trimmed by 0 bases and 1 base, with 13 bases remaining between them. The CDR3 loop spans 16 amino acids. The germline V gene has CDR1 DFQATT and CDR2 SNEGSKA (reference sequence). CDR3 protein: CSARDTSRGSNQPQHF. The CDR3 DNA is TGCAGTGCTAGAGATACATCCAGGGGCAGCAATCAGCCCCAGCATTTT.

The V gene is TRBV3-1, the J gene TRBJ1-2; 9 nucleotides agree with TRBD1. This CDR3 has 13 residues. J gave up 4 bases and V 9 bases, and 6 bases lay outside the gene matches. CDR1 is LGHDT, CDR2 YNNKEL, per germline (reference sequence). CDR3: CASTTGGGYGYTF. CDR3 bases: TGTGCCAGTACCACAGGGGGCGGCTATGGCTACACCTTC.

The chain joins TRBV12-3 or TRBV12-4 to TRBJ2-3; D is undetermined. This CDR3 is 13 amino acids long. Trimming left V 5 bases short and J 5 bases short, with 11 bases between. Here the CDR3 reads CASSVRRRDTQYF. DNA of the CDR3: TGTGCCAGCAGTGTACGGCGGCGAGATACGCAGTATTTT.

This clonotype has just a few counts. The chain has TRBV5-5 and TRBJ2-1; the match to TRBD2 covers 9 bases. The trim removed 0 bases at V and 6 bases at J, leaving 7 bases unmatched. CDR1 is SGHKS and CDR2 is YYEKEE in the germline V gene (reference sequence). There are 16 residues in the CDR3. The CDR3 DNA reads as TGTGCCAGCAGCTTGGAGGGACTAGCTCTCAGCAATGAGCAGTTCTTC. It encodes CASSLEGLALSNEQFF. Complete variable domain (other parts from reference TRBV5-5 and TRBJ2-1): DAGVTQSPTHLIKTRGQQVTLRCSPISGHKSVSWYQQVLGQGPQFIFQYYEKEERGRGNFPDRFSARQFPNYSSELNVNALLLGDSALYLCASSLEGLALSNEQFFGPGTRLTVL.

This clonotype was picked up many times. The V call is TRBV20-1, the J call TRBJ2-5; TRBD2 matches at 12 bases. CDR1 is DFQATT and CDR2 is SNEGSKA in the germline V gene (reference sequence). With V trimmed by 1 base and J by 2 bases, 5 bases remained unmatched. The CDR3 has 16 amino acids. The CDR3 loop reads CSARGTSGGTQETQYF. CDR3 nucleotide sequence: TGCAGTGCTAGAGGAACTAGCGGGGGGACTCAAGAGACCCAGTACTTC.

This clonotype was counted ten times or more. The V and J genes are TRBV12-3 or TRBV12-4 and TRBJ2-3; possibly TRBD1 or TRBD2 for D (6 bases each). The CDR3 has 15 residues. Trimming pared 3 bases from V and 4 bases from J, leaving 14 bases between. The CDR3 loop is CASSFGPRGADTQYF. The CDR3 nucleotides read TGTGCCAGCAGTTTCGGTCCAAGGGGGGCAGATACGCAGTATTTT.

This chain uses TRBV7-9 with TRBJ2-7; D gene unclear. This CDR3 comprises 13 residues. V was clipped by 1 base and J by 4 bases, with 8 bases between them. Germline V gene lookup returns CDR1 SEHNR and CDR2 FQNEAQ (reference sequence). CDR3 nucleotide sequence: TGTGCCAGCAGCTTAGGGAACGCTTACGAGCAGTACTTC. This translates into CASSLGNAYEQYF.

Ten or more counts support this clonotype. V and J are TRBV6-1 and TRBJ1-5; 7 nucleotides align to TRBD1. The CDR3 has 14 amino acids. V shed 5 bases, J shed 4 bases, and the junction held 5 bases outside the gene matches. Germline-derived CDR1 and CDR2 are MNHNS and SASEGT. The CDR3 coding sequence is TGTGCCAGCAGTACAGGGGCGGGTAATCAGCCCCAGCATTTT. Translation gives CASSTGAGNQPQHF.

This clonotype showed up many times. The rearrangement joins TRBV6-1 to TRBJ1-2; 7 bases are shared with TRBD1. J was trimmed by 6 bases and V by 3 bases; bases with no gene match: 1. From germline, CDR1 is MNHNS and CDR2 SASEGT. This CDR3 comprises 12 residues. The CDR3 here is CASSEDRHGYTF. CDR3 DNA: TGTGCCAGCAGTGAGGACAGGCATGGCTACACCTTC.

The sample holds a few counts of this clonotype. The chain links TRBV20-1 to TRBJ1-4; TRBD1 is a possible D gene (5 bases). V was pared by 3 bases and J by 5 bases, with 10 bases between. Germline assignment: CDR1 DFQATT and CDR2 SNEGSKA (reference sequence). CDR3 length: 13 residues. The CDR3 DNA follows: TGCAGTGCTAGTCGGGGGAAGAATGAAAAACTGTTTTTT. Encoded protein: CSASRGKNEKLFF.

The V gene is TRBV7-6, the J gene TRBJ2-3; D perhaps matches TRBD2 (7 bases). V was clipped by 5 bases and J by 14 bases, with 23 bases between them. CDR3 length: 14 amino acids. Germline CDR1 reads SGHVS; CDR2 reads FNYEAQ. CDR3 in DNA: TGTGCCAGCAGCAAGATTGGGGGGGGCCCAATTGGGTATTTT. This sequence encodes CASSKIGGGPIGYF.

CDR3 residues: CASSFTGMLPGEQYF. The CDR3 DNA reads TGTGCCAGCAGTTTCACAGGAATGCTCCCGGGCGAGCAGTACTTC. This chain uses TRBV12-3 or TRBV12-4 with TRBJ2-7; maybe TRBD1 (5 bases). The CDR3 runs 15 residues. Trimming removed 3 bases from V and 6 bases from J, with 18 bases in between.

The chain carries TRBV5-6 and TRBJ2-7; D not resolved. CDR3 size: 18 residues. Germline CDR1 SGHDT, CDR2 YYEEEE. Trimming cost V 1 base and J 3 bases, with 23 bases left between them. The CDR3 loop is CASSLRPDRSPGVYEQYV. The CDR3 DNA follows: TGTGCCAGCAGCTTGAGGCCCGACCGGAGCCCTGGAGTCTACGAGCAGTACGTC.

The gene calls are TRBV5-5 and TRBJ2-3; the match to TRBD2 covers 8 bases. V trimming: 2 bases; J trimming: 5 bases; junction bases outside the gene matches: 7. The CDR3 loop spans 15 amino acids. Germline loops: CDR1 SGHKS, CDR2 YYEKEE (reference sequence). CDR3 coding DNA: TGTGCCAGCAGCTTACTGGCGGGGGGAATAGATACGCAGTATTTT. Encoded protein: CASSLLAGGIDTQYF.